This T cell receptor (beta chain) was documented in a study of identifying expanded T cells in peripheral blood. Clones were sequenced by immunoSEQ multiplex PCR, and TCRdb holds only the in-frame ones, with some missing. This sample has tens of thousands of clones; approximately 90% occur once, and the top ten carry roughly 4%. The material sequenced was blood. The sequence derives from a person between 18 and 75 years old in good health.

CDR3 amino acids: CASSLAWGPGELFF. CDR3 nucleotide sequence: TGTGCCAGCAGCTTAGCGTGGGGGCCCGGGGAGCTGTTTTTT. This chain uses TRBV11-2 with TRBJ2-2; maybe TRBD1 (6 bases). The CDR3 is 14 amino acids. V lost 1 base to trimming and J lost 6 bases, with 9 bases between them. Germline V CDR1 and CDR2: SGHAT, FQNNGV.